This TCR beta chain was sequenced in a study of graft-versus-host responses after intestinal transplantation. This clone was observed a handful of times. The antigen remains unidentified. The length of the CDR3 is 13 residues. Germline CDR1 and CDR2: GTSNPN and SVGIG (reference sequence). Trimming cost V 8 bases and J 7 bases; bases outside gene matches: 4. Whole-study results and caveats: GvH clones were found in recipient marrow; some appeared first in ileum or blood.

Profiling relied on immunoSEQ multiplex PCR, and the TCRdb table lists in-frame clones only, not all of them. This table has more than 85,000 clones, approximately 82% appearing once. Source: unstimulated CD4+ T cells sorted from spleen or lymph node cells, taken before intestinal transplant. This TCR came from a human donor who received an intestinal transplant. The V call is TRBV30, the J call TRBJ1-6; 11 nucleotides agree with TRBD1. DNA of the CDR3: TGTGCCAGAGGGGACAGGGGGAATTCACCCCTCCACTTT. It is translated as CARGDRGNSPLHF.